The 2 T cell receptor beta chains below were found in one sample sequenced in a study of blood T cells in healthy people across ages. Combining a sample-barcoded 5' primer with a J-beta primer mix, a second PCR ran for about 7 to 12 cycles. TCRdb re-called the 5' RACE reads through MiXCR, storing one row per CDR3 protein. The sample lists fewer than 2,000,000 distinct CDR3 sequences, roughly two fifths occurring once. Specimen: blood. The receptors originated from a human donor in good health.

This clonotype was recorded a few times. The rearrangement links TRBV15 to TRBJ1-4; D is unresolved. V gave up 0 bases and J gave up 5 bases, with 16 bases separating them. CDR3 length: 17 residues. Germline V CDR1 and CDR2: LNHNV, YYDKDF (reference sequence). For the CDR3, the DNA is TGTGCCACCAGCAGAGATCTCGGCTGGGGAGGGAATGAAAAACTGTTTTTT. This gives the protein CATSRDLGWGGNEKLFF.

The chain is built from TRBV4-1 and TRBJ1-6; perhaps TRBD1 as D (5 bases). Germline V gene lookup returns CDR1 MGHRA and CDR2 YSYEKL. The CDR3 consists of 15 residues. The V end was cut by 2 bases, the J end by 7 bases, with 12 bases between. The CDR3 region has the DNA TGCGCCAGCAGCCAACCGGGACGGATGAATTCACCCCTCCACTTT. It codes for CASSQPGRMNSPLHF.